Below are 13 T cell receptor beta chains sequenced from a single sample in a study of cytomegalovirus exposure and HLA in healthy donors. PCR amplification relied on 60 Vbeta primers (plus 13 Jbeta primers). The protocol was immunoSEQ multiplex PCR, while the TCRdb copy is restricted to in-frame clones and leaves out a portion. The table has under 200,000 clones, around 79% seen once. The sequenced sample consisted of PBMCs. The receptors were gathered from a female donor in good health and CMV-seronegative.

The CDR3 here is CPHLGQASTDTQYF. DNA of the CDR3: TGCCCCCACTTGGGCCAGGCGAGCACAGATACGCAGTATTTT. The chain links TRBV4-1 to TRBJ2-3; D gene ambiguous. The CDR3 totals 14 residues. Per germline, CDR1 MGHRA and CDR2 YSYEKL.

The chain has TRBV6-6 and TRBJ1-4; D perhaps matches TRBD1 (6 bases). Germline lookup yields CDR1 MNHNY and CDR2 SVGAGI (reference sequence). Trimming left V 6 bases short and J 8 bases short, with 22 bases between. The CDR3 has 16 amino acids. CDR3 amino acids: CASSIRGWEQGEKLFF. CDR3 DNA: TGTGCCAGCAGCATAAGGGGGTGGGAGCAAGGCGAAAAACTGTTTTTT.

The CDR3 reads CASSIAEGYTEAFF. CDR3 nucleotide sequence: TGTGCCAGTAGTATAGCAGAGGGATACACTGAAGCTTTCTTT. The chain joins TRBV19 to TRBJ1-1; no reliable D call. With 1 base removed from V and 3 bases from J, the gap between germline ends came to 9 bases. Germline assignment: CDR1 LNHDA and CDR2 SQIVND (reference sequence). The CDR3 runs 14 residues.

The sample holds a few counts of this clone. The chain uses TRBV19 and TRBJ2-7; a weak D match, TRBD1 (5 bases). Trimming removed 5 bases from V and 7 bases from J, with 18 bases in between. Germline values: CDR1 LNHDA, CDR2 SQIVND (reference sequence). This CDR3 has 14 residues. DNA for the CDR3: TGTGCCAGTAGTCTCTCCGGGTATCAGGGAGAGCAGTACTTC. Translating gives CASSLSGYQGEQYF. The full variable domain, its missing parts supplied by reference TRBV19 and TRBJ2-7, is DGGITQSPKYLFRKEGQNVTLSCEQNLNHDAMYWYRQDPGQGLRLIYYSQIVNDFQKGDIAEGYSVSREKKESFPLTVTSAQKNPTAFYLCASSLSGYQGEQYFGPGTRLTVT.

The chain's CDR3 is CASSQYRNTEAFF. The CDR3 DNA is TGTGCCAGCAGCCAATACAGGAACACTGAAGCTTTCTTT. The chain recombines TRBV7-2 with TRBJ1-1; no reliable D call. V was pared by 5 bases and J by 1 base, with 8 bases between. The CDR3 has 13 residues. The germline CDR1 and CDR2 sequences are SGHTA and FQGNSA.

The chain couples TRBV6-1 to TRBJ2-3; 11 bases are shared with TRBD2. CDR3 length: 18 residues. Germline CDR1 and CDR2: MNHNS and SASEGT. The V and J ends lost 4 bases and 6 bases, in that order; junction bases with no gene match: 15. In DNA, the CDR3 is TGTGCCAGCAGTGCAAGACTAGCGGGAAGGGATGGAGCCGATACGCAGTATTTT. Translating it yields CASSARLAGRDGADTQYF.

The chain employs TRBV25-1 and TRBJ2-4; D is ambiguous. Germline V gene sequence: CDR1 MGHDK, CDR2 SYGVNS. Between the trimmed V and J ends, which lost 10 bases and 0 bases, there was a span of 10 bases. The CDR3 runs 13 residues. As DNA, the CDR3 is TGTGCCACTTTAGGCGGAGCCAAAAACATTCAGTACTTC. The encoded protein is CATLGGAKNIQYF.

The rearrangement uses TRBV30 and TRBJ1-5; D may be TRBD1 (5 bases). Germline V gene sequence: CDR1 GTSNPN, CDR2 SVGIG (reference sequence). Deletions cut 0 bases from V and 4 bases from J, with 7 bases between. CDR3 length: 13 residues. In nucleotides, the CDR3 is TGTGCCTGGAGTGTCAGGGAAAATCAGCCCCAGCATTTT. Translating gives CAWSVRENQPQHF.

CDR3 sequence reads: CASSLDRGYEQYF. The CDR3 bases are TGTGCCAGCAGTCTAGACAGGGGCTACGAGCAGTACTTC. The chain employs TRBV27 and TRBJ2-7, with 8 bases aligning to TRBD1. Germline V gene sequence: CDR1 MNHEY, CDR2 SMNVEV (reference sequence). V shed 5 bases, J shed 3 bases, and the junction held 3 bases outside the gene matches. The CDR3 runs 13 residues.

This chain joins TRBV29-1 and TRBJ2-3, with a tentative D call TRBD2 (5 bases). With 0 bases removed from V and 2 bases from J, the gap between germline ends came to 15 bases. CDR1 is SQVTM, CDR2 ANQGSEA, per germline. This CDR3 contains 16 residues. The CDR3, as DNA: TGCAGCGTTGAAGATTTATCCCCCGGGGACACAGATACGCAGTATTTT. Translating it yields CSVEDLSPGDTDTQYF.

In its sample, this clone was seen a few times. This chain links TRBV4-3 with TRBJ2-7; D perhaps matches TRBD2 (5 bases). Trimming shortened V by 0 bases and J by 0 bases, and 9 bases separated the two germline ends. Germline CDR1 reads LGHNA; CDR2 reads YSLEER. The CDR3 spans 15 residues. The CDR3 loop is CASSQDQGSSYEQYF. The CDR3 DNA follows: TGCGCCAGCAGCCAAGATCAAGGGAGCTCCTACGAGCAGTACTTC.

The chain combines TRBV27 with TRBJ1-5; D unclear. Germline V CDR1 and CDR2: MNHEY, SMNVEV (reference sequence). The length of the CDR3 is 17 residues. The V gene lost 1 base and the J gene lost 3 bases, with 16 bases spanning the gap. CDR3 residues: CASSLFSSGISNQPQHF. CDR3 DNA sequence: TGTGCCAGCAGTTTATTTTCGTCGGGAATTTCCAATCAGCCCCAGCATTTT.

In this sample, this clone turned up once. The chain combines TRBV7-2 with TRBJ1-1; maybe TRBD1 (6 bases). The CDR3 loop spans 15 amino acids. The V and J ends lost 0 bases and 5 bases respectively, with 13 bases between them. Germline CDR1 and CDR2: SGHTA and FQGNSA. The CDR3 coding sequence is TGTGCCAGCAGCTTAGCACTACAGGGTCGGACTGAAGCTTTCTTT. This encodes CASSLALQGRTEAFF.